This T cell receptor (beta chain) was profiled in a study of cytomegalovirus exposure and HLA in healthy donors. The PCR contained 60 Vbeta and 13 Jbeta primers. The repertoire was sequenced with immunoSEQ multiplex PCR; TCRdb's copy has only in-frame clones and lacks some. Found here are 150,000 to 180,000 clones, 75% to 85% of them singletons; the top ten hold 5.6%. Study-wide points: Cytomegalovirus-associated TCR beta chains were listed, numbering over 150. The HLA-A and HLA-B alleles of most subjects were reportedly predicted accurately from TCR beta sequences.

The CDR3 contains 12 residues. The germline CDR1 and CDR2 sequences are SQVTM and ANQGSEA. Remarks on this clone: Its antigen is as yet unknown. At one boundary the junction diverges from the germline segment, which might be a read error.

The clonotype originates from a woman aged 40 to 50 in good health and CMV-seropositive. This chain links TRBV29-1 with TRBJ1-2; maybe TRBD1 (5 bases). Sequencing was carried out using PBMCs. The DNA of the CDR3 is TGCAGCGTTCAAGGGGTCCACTATGGCTACAACTTC. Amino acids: CSVQGVHYGYNF.